These 23 T cell receptor beta chains were all obtained from the same sample, sequenced in a study of T cell repertoires in cytomegalovirus infection. No cognate antigen is known for these TCRs. MiXCR was run by TCRdb on the reads, yielding one entry per CDR3 protein. The sample consists of hundreds of thousands of distinct CDR3 sequences, approximately 30% of them appearing once. Specimen: cultured CD8+ T cells from PBMCs, collected from culture after CMV antigen stimulation. These receptors were collected from a human donor in good health (CMV status not recorded). Some clones in this sample may be carry-over from other donors' samples.

In this sample, this clonotype turned up many times. J is TRBJ2-1 and V is TRBV7-6, with 9 bases identical to TRBD1. Germline V gene lookup returns CDR1 SGHVS and CDR2 FNYEAQ. Trimming removed 5 bases from V and 1 base from J; junction bases left unmatched: 12. The CDR3 runs to 18 residues. The CDR3 sequence: CASSLPTGQGGSYNEQFF. As DNA, the CDR3 is TGTGCCAGCAGCCTACCAACGGGACAGGGTGGGTCCTACAATGAGCAGTTCTTC.

The rearrangement joins TRBV7-9 to TRBJ1-5; D uncertain. This CDR3 is 12 amino acids long. Germline V CDR1 and CDR2: SEHNR, FQNEAQ (reference sequence). V was cut by 6 bases and J by 1 base, with 4 bases left in between. CDR3 sequence: CASRQSNQPQHF. The CDR3 DNA reads as TGTGCCAGCAGACAGAGCAATCAGCCCCAGCATTTT.

V is TRBV29-1 and J is TRBJ2-1; 11 bases line up with TRBD1. Germline trimming cut 7 bases from V and 3 bases from J; bases unmatched to any gene: 5. Germline CDR1 SQVTM, CDR2 ANQGSEA. The length of the CDR3 is 14 residues. The CDR3 loop reads CSAAGTGGYNEQFF. The CDR3 DNA reads as TGCAGCGCCGCCGGGACAGGGGGCTACAATGAGCAGTTCTTC.

The CDR3 is CASSLLDNFPDTQYF. CDR3 nucleotide sequence: TGTGCCAGTAGCCTCTTAGACAATTTCCCAGATACGCAGTATTTT. The chain is built from TRBV19 and TRBJ2-3; no clear D gene. This CDR3 comprises 15 residues. Germline lookup yields CDR1 LNHDA and CDR2 SQIVND (reference sequence). Trimming stripped 6 bases from V and 4 bases from J, with 17 bases between. Filled out from reference TRBV19 and TRBJ2-3, the complete variable domain reads DGGITQSPKYLFRKEGQNVTLSCEQNLNHDAMYWYRQDPGQGLRLIYYSQIVNDFQKGDIAEGYSVSREKKESFPLTVTSAQKNPTAFYLCASSLLDNFPDTQYFGPGTRLTVL.

This clonotype showed up just a few times. The gene calls are TRBV7-9 and TRBJ2-2; D is ambiguous. Trimming took 4 bases from V and 7 from J, leaving 13 bases between them. The CDR3 spans 14 residues. Germline V gives CDR1 SEHNR, CDR2 FQNEAQ (reference sequence). The DNA for the CDR3 is TGTGCCAGCAGCTCCGGGTATTCAGGCGGGGAGCTGTTTTTT. This sequence encodes CASSSGYSGGELFF. Supplemented by reference TRBV7-9 and TRBJ2-2, the full variable domain reads DTGVSQNPRHKITKRGQNVTFRCDPISEHNRLYWYRQTLGQGPEFLTYFQNEAQLEKSRLLSDRFSAERPKGSFSTLEIQRTEQGDSAMYLCASSSGYSGGELFFGEGSRLTVL.

The chain has TRBV19 and TRBJ1-2; D perhaps matches TRBD1 (5 bases). Germline V gives CDR1 LNHDA, CDR2 SQIVND (reference sequence). V lost 0 bases and J 4 bases, leaving 21 bases between the germline ends. This CDR3 spans 18 amino acids. The CDR3 loop reads CASSIDPPRGGNLYGYTF. The CDR3 nucleotides are TGTGCCAGTAGTATAGACCCCCCTCGGGGGGGGAACCTCTATGGCTACACCTTC. The full variable domain, rest sourced from reference TRBV19 and TRBJ1-2, is DGGITQSPKYLFRKEGQNVTLSCEQNLNHDAMYWYRQDPGQGLRLIYYSQIVNDFQKGDIAEGYSVSREKKESFPLTVTSAQKNPTAFYLCASSIDPPRGGNLYGYTFGSGTRLTVV.

This clonotype was recorded a few times. The chain combines TRBV2 with TRBJ2-2; 9 bases fit TRBD1. The junction had 9 bases not matched to a gene; V was cut back by 7 bases and J by 6 bases. Germline V gene lookup returns CDR1 SNHLY and CDR2 FYNNEI. This CDR3 has 15 residues. The CDR3 coding sequence is TGTGCCAGCACCGAATCCGGGACAGGGTCCGGGGAGCTGTTTTTT. It translates to CASTESGTGSGELFF.

This clonotype was found a few times. V gene TRBV24-1 combines with J gene TRBJ2-3, with 8 bases identical to TRBD2. Germline V CDR1 and CDR2: KGHDR, SFDVKD. CDR3 size: 15 residues. Trimming cost V 4 bases and J 4 bases; bases outside gene matches: 6. DNA for the CDR3: TGTGCCACCAGTGAGAAAGCGGGGGCCCCAGATACGCAGTATTTT. As protein: CATSEKAGAPDTQYF.

There are many counts of this clonotype. The chain uses TRBV2 and TRBJ2-7; possibly TRBD1 for D (6 bases). With 6 bases removed from V and 3 bases from J, the gap between germline ends came to 6 bases. CDR3 size: 11 residues. Germline CDR1 is SNHLY and CDR2 is FYNNEI. In DNA, the CDR3 is TGTGCCAGCAGGGGACACTACGAGCAGTACGTC. Its translation: CASRGHYEQYV.

The CDR3 region is CASSLSFGGLWEQYF. CDR3 nucleotide sequence: TGTGCCAGCAGTTTAAGCTTCGGGGGGCTTTGGGAGCAGTACTTC. This chain connects TRBV27 to TRBJ2-7; tentatively, D is TRBD2 (7 bases). V was cut by 2 bases and J by 7 bases, with 18 bases left in between. The CDR3 has 15 residues. Germline-derived CDR1 and CDR2 are MNHEY and SMNVEV (reference sequence).

This clonotype has only a few counts. The chain is built from TRBV6-4 and TRBJ2-3; no firm D call. Germline V lookup: CDR1 MRHNA, CDR2 SNTAGT. V was clipped by 0 bases and J by 5 bases, with 6 bases between them. This CDR3 is 13 amino acids long. In DNA, the CDR3 is TGTGCCAGCAGTGACTCGGCAGGAGATACGCAGTATTTT. This gives the protein CASSDSAGDTQYF.

This clonotype was observed once. V is TRBV3-1 and J is TRBJ2-1; no clear D gene. From germline, CDR1 is LGHDT and CDR2 YNNKEL (reference sequence). The CDR3 spans 16 residues. V lost 0 bases and J 4 bases, leaving 13 bases between the germline ends. The CDR3 DNA reads as TGTGCCAGCAGCCAAGAAGGCCGGATCCGGTACAATGAGCAGTTCTTC. Amino acid sequence: CASSQEGRIRYNEQFF.

The rearrangement links TRBV20-1 to TRBJ1-2; D remains ambiguous. The CDR3 has 9 amino acids. Germline-derived CDR1 and CDR2 are DFQATT and SNEGSKA (reference sequence). Trimming shortened V by 5 bases and J by 7 bases, and 5 bases separated the two germline ends. CDR3 sequence (DNA): TGCAGTGCTTCGAGTGGCTACACCTTC. Protein sequence: CSASSGYTF.

V is TRBV7-6 and J is TRBJ2-6, with D perhaps matching TRBD2 (5 bases). The CDR3 is 17 amino acids. Germline-derived CDR1 and CDR2 are SGHVS and FNYEAQ. With 0 bases removed from V and 2 bases from J, the gap between germline ends came to 11 bases. The CDR3 here is CASSLAFPGTGANVLTF. The CDR3 DNA sequence: TGTGCCAGCAGCTTAGCTTTTCCCGGGACTGGGGCCAACGTCCTGACTTTC.

This clonotype was seen ten or more times. V gene TRBV7-2 combines with J gene TRBJ2-1; 10 nucleotides align to TRBD2. CDR1 is SGHTA, CDR2 FQGNSA, per germline. The V gene end was trimmed by 4 bases and the J gene end by 0 bases; junction bases not matched to a gene: 3. The CDR3 contains 16 residues. The CDR3 spells CASSSSGGPSYNEQFF. The CDR3 bases are TGTGCCAGCAGCTCTAGCGGGGGCCCCTCCTACAATGAGCAGTTCTTC. The variable domain in full, completed from reference TRBV7-2 and TRBJ2-1, reads GAGVSQSPSNKVTEKGKDVELRCDPISGHTALYWYRQSLGQGLEFLIYFQGNSAPDKSGLPSDRFSAERTGGSVSTLTIQRTQQEDSAVYLCASSSSGGPSYNEQFFGPGTRLTVL.

The chain employs TRBV7-3 and TRBJ2-1; D is uncertain. The CDR3 length is 15 residues. Trimming left V 3 bases short and J 5 bases short, with 14 bases between. Germline CDR1 is SGHTA and CDR2 is FQGTGA. The CDR3 protein is CASSLGRPNDNEQFF. The CDR3 region has the DNA TGTGCCAGCAGCTTGGGCCGGCCTAACGACAATGAGCAGTTCTTC.

The gene calls are TRBV15 and TRBJ1-1; D remains unclear. CDR1 is LNHNV, CDR2 YYDKDF, per germline (reference sequence). The CDR3 extends over 13 amino acids. V gave up 3 bases and J gave up 4 bases, with 9 bases separating them. The CDR3 loop is CATSRAGGTEAFF. CDR3 DNA sequence: TGTGCCACCAGCAGGGCCGGAGGCACTGAAGCTTTCTTT. Combining the CDR3 with reference TRBV15 and TRBJ1-1 gives the whole variable domain DAMVIQNPRYQVTQFGKPVTLSCSQTLNHNVMYWYQQKSSQAPKLLFHYYDKDFNNEADTPDNFQSRRPNTSFCFLDIRSPGLGDTAMYLCATSRAGGTEAFFGQGTRLTVV.

V gene TRBV9 combines with J gene TRBJ1-1, with 7 bases lining up with TRBD1. Germline V CDR1 and CDR2: SGDLS, YYNGEE. With 3 bases clipped from V and 3 bases from J, the junction kept 5 bases outside the gene matches. The CDR3 totals 14 residues. The CDR3: CASSARDSYTEAFF. The CDR3 DNA reads as TGTGCCAGCAGCGCCCGGGACAGTTACACTGAAGCTTTCTTT.

V is TRBV7-4 and J is TRBJ2-1; D is possibly TRBD2 (6 bases). Trimming took off 3 bases at V and 9 bases at J, with 18 bases between the two ends. The CDR3 spans 15 residues. The V gene's germline CDR1 is SGHVT and CDR2 SQSDAQ. The CDR3 loop is CASSFRDSFMGEQFF. The CDR3 region has the DNA TGTGCCAGCAGCTTCCGGGACTCATTTATGGGTGAGCAGTTCTTC.

This clonotype came up a few times. V and J are TRBV6-2 or TRBV6-3 and TRBJ1-5, with D tentatively TRBD1 (5 bases). CDR3 size: 15 residues. Trimming took off 2 bases at V and 7 bases at J, with 15 bases between the two ends. Germline V lookup: CDR1 MNHEY, CDR2 SVGEGT. The CDR3 DNA is TGTGCCAGCAGTTACGGGACGCTGGGAGGACAGCCCCAGCATTTT. Translation gives CASSYGTLGGQPQHF.

This clonotype occurred a few times. The chain employs TRBV27 and TRBJ2-3, with D possibly TRBD2 on 5 matching bases. This CDR3 is 14 amino acids long. CDR1 is MNHEY and CDR2 is SMNVEV in the germline V gene (reference sequence). V was pared by 6 bases and J by 4 bases, with 14 bases between. CDR3 amino acids: CASSSAWGADTQYF. The CDR3 nucleotides read TGTGCCAGCAGCTCCGCCTGGGGAGCAGATACGCAGTATTTT.

This clonotype was detected a few times. The chain couples TRBV4-1 to TRBJ2-3; D not resolved. V dropped 0 bases and J dropped 2 bases, with 12 bases sitting between them. The CDR3 covers 16 residues. From germline, CDR1 is MGHRA and CDR2 YSYEKL. This chain's CDR3 is CASSQDEGLFTDTQYF. The CDR3, as DNA: TGCGCCAGCAGCCAAGATGAAGGCCTGTTCACAGATACGCAGTATTTT.

There are many counts of this clonotype. CDR3 nucleotide sequence: TGTGCCAGCAGACGTCCGGGCCCTCAAGGGTACAATGAGCAGTTCTTC. It yields the protein CASRRPGPQGYNEQFF. This chain connects TRBV7-9 to TRBJ2-1, with D unresolved. Germline CDR1 and CDR2: SEHNR and FQNEAQ (reference sequence). The CDR3 totals 16 residues. The V end lost 6 bases, the J end lost 4 bases, and 19 bases lay between the germline ends. Using reference TRBV7-9 and TRBJ2-1 for the parts outside the CDR3, the full variable domain is DTGVSQNPRHKITKRGQNVTFRCDPISEHNRLYWYRQTLGQGPEFLTYFQNEAQLEKSRLLSDRFSAERPKGSFSTLEIQRTEQGDSAMYLCASRRPGPQGYNEQFFGPGTRLTVL.